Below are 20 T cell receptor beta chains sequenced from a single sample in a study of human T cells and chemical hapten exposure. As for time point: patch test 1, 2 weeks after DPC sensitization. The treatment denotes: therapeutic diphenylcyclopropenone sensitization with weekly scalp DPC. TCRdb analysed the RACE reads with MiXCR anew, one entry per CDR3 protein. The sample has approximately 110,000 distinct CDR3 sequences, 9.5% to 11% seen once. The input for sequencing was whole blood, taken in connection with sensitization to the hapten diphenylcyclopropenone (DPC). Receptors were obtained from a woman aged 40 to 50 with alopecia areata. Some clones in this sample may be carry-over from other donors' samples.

The CDR3 loop is CASTGSDTGELFF. The CDR3 region has the DNA TGTGCCAGCACAGGGAGCGACACCGGGGAGCTGTTTTTT. This rearrangement joins TRBV28 to TRBJ2-2; either TRBD1 or TRBD2 may supply D (5 bases each). Germline values: CDR1 MDHEN, CDR2 SYDVKM. The CDR3 loop spans 13 amino acids. The ends were cut back, 7 bases at V and 3 bases at J, with 9 bases in the middle.

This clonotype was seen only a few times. The CDR3 protein is CASSKALLGSGQFF. The CDR3 nucleotides are TGTGCCAGCAGCAAAGCGCTTTTAGGGTCAGGGCAGTTCTTC. The chain is built from TRBV21-1 and TRBJ2-1. TRBV21-1 is an annotated pseudogene. The CDR3 is 14 amino acids.

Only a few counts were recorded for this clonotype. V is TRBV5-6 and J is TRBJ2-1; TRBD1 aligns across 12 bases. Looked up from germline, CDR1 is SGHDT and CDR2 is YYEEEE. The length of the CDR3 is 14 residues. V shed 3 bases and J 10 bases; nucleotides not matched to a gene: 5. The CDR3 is CASSYGTGGFEQFF. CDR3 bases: TGTGCCAGCAGCTACGGGACAGGGGGCTTCGAGCAGTTCTTC.

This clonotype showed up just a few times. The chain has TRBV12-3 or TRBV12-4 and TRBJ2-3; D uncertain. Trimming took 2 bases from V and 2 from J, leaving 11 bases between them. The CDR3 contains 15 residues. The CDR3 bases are TGTGCCAGCAGTTTATGGGCTGGCCACACAGATACGCAGTATTTT. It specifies CASSLWAGHTDTQYF.

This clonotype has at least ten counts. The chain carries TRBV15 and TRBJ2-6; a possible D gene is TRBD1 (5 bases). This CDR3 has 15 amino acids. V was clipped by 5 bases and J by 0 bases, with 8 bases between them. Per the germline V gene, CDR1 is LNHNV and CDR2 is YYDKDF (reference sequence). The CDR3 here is CATSPGLSGANVLTF. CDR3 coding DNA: TGTGCCACCAGCCCAGGGCTCTCTGGGGCCAACGTCCTGACTTTC.

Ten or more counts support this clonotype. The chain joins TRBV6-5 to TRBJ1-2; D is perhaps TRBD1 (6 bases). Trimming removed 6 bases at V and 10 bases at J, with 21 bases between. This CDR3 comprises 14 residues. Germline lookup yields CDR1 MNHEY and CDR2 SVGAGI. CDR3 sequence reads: CASSLPGGRKPYTF. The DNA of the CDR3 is TGTGCCAGCAGCCTACCGGGGGGGCGAAAACCCTACACCTTC.

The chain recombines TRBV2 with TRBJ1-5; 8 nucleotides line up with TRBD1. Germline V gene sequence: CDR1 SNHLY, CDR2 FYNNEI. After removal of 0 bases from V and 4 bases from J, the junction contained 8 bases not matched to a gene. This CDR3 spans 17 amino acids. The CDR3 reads CASSEAHRTGWNQPQHF. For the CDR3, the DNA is TGTGCCAGCAGTGAAGCCCACCGGACAGGGTGGAATCAGCCCCAGCATTTT.

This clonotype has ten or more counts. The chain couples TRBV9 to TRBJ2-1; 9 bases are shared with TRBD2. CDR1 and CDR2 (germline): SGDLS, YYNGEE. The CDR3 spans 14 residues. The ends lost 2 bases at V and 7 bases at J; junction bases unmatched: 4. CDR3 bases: TGTGCCAGCAGCGTGGCTAGCGGGGCGAATGAGCAGTTCTTC. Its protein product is CASSVASGANEQFF.

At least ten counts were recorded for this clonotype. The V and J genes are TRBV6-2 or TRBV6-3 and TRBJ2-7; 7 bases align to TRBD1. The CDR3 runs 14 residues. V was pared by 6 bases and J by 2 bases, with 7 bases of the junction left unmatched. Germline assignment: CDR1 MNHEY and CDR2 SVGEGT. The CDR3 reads CASSERQGPYEQYF. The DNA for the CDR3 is TGTGCCAGCAGCGAAAGACAGGGACCCTACGAGCAGTACTTC.

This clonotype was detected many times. CDR3 residues: CASSEGSNQPQHF. Written as DNA, the CDR3 is TGTGCCAGCAGTGAGGGGTCCAATCAGCCCCAGCATTTT. The chain couples TRBV6-4 to TRBJ1-5; no definite D call. CDR1 is MRHNA, CDR2 SNTAGT, per germline. This CDR3 comprises 13 residues. V was clipped by 3 bases and J by 3 bases, with 6 bases between them.

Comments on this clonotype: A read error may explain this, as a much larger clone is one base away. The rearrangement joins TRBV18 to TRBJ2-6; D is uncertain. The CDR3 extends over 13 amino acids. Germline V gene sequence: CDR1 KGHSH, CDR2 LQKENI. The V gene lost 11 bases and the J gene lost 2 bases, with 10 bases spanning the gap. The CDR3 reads CACFVPGANVLTF. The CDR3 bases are TGTGCCTGCTTCGTACCTGGGGCCAACGTCCTGACTTTC.

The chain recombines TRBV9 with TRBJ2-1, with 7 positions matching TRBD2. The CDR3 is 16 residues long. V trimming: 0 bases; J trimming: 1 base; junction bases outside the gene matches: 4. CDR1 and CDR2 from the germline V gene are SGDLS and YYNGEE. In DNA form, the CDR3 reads TGTGCCAGCAGCGTAGTGGCAGCGGGGTCCTACAATGAGCAGTTCTTC. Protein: CASSVVAAGSYNEQFF.

CDR3 nucleotide sequence: TGTGCCTGGAGGGTCCTTCTCTATAATTCACCCCTCCACTTT. Protein product: CAWRVLLYNSPLHF. This chain joins TRBV30 and TRBJ1-6; D ambiguous. Germline V gene sequence: CDR1 GTSNPN, CDR2 SVGIG (reference sequence). CDR3 size: 14 residues. Trimming stripped 3 bases from V and 3 bases from J, with 9 bases between.

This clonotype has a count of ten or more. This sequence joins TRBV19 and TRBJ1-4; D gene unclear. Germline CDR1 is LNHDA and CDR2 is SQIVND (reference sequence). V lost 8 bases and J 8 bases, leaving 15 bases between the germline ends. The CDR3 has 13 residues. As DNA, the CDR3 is TGTGCCAGTGACGCGAGGGTTGGGGAAAAACTGTTTTTT. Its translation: CASDARVGEKLFF.

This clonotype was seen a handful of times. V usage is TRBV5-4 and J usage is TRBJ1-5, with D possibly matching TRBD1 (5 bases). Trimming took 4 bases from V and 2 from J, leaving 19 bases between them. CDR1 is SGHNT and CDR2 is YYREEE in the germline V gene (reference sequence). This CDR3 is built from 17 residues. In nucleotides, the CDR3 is TGTGCCAGCAGCCGGGGACCGGCCGCGATGGGCAATCAGCCCCAGCATTTT. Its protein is CASSRGPAAMGNQPQHF.

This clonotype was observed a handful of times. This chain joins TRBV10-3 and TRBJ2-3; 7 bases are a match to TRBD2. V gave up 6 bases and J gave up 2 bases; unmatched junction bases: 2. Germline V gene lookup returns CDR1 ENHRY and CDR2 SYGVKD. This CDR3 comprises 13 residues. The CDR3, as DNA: TGTGCCATCAGGGGGGGGGTCACAGATACGCAGTATTTT. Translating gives CAIRGGVTDTQYF.

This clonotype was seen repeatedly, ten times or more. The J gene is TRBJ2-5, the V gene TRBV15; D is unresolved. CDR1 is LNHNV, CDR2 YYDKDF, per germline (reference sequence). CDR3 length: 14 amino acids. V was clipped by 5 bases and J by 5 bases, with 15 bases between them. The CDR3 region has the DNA TGTGCCACCAGCCCGCGCTTAGATGCCGAGACCCAGTACTTC. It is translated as CATSPRLDAETQYF.

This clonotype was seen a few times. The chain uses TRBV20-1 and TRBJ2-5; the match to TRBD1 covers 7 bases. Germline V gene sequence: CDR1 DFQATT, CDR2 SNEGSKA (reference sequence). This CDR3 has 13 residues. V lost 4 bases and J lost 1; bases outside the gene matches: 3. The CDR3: CSAIQGSQETQYF. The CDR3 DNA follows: TGCAGTGCTATACAGGGGTCCCAAGAGACCCAGTACTTC.

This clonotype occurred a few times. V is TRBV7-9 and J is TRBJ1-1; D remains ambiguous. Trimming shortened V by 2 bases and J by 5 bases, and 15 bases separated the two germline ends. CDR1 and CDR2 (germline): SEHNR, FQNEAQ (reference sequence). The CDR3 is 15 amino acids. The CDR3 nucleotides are TGTGCCAGCAGCTTAAAGATCCGGGGAGGTACTGAAGCTTTCTTT. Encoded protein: CASSLKIRGGTEAFF.

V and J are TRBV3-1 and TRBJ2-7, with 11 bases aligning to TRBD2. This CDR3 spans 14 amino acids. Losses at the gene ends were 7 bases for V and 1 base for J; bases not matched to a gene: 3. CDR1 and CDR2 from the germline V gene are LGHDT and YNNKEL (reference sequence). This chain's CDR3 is CASKLAGESYEQYF. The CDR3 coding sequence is TGTGCCAGCAAACTAGCGGGGGAGTCCTACGAGCAGTACTTC.